Following are 22 T cell receptor beta chains from one sample sequenced in a study of cytomegalovirus exposure and HLA in healthy donors. The study ran its PCR with 60 Vbeta and 13 Jbeta primers. Clones were sequenced by immunoSEQ multiplex PCR, and TCRdb holds only the in-frame ones, with some missing. This sample yields about 150,000 clones, of which approximately 80% are seen a single time; 3.1% belongs to the top ten. The source material was PBMCs. The receptors derive from a man aged 40-49 years in good health and CMV-seronegative.

The chain uses TRBV18 and TRBJ2-5, with 10 bases identical to TRBD1. From germline, CDR1 is KGHSH and CDR2 LQKENI. The J segment lost 1 base and the V segment lost 4 bases, leaving 3 bases of the junction unmatched. CDR3 size: 15 residues. CDR3 sequence: CASSRTGGLQETQYF. As DNA, the CDR3 is TGTGCCAGCTCACGGACAGGGGGGCTCCAAGAGACCCAGTACTTC.

The chain is built from TRBV9 and TRBJ2-5; no definite D call. Trimming removed 4 bases at V and 1 base at J, with 14 bases between. The CDR3 totals 15 residues. Germline CDR1 is SGDLS and CDR2 is YYNGEE. The CDR3 protein is CASSPLVSFQETQYF. The CDR3 nucleotides read TGTGCCAGCAGCCCCTTAGTTTCATTCCAAGAGACCCAGTACTTC.

V and J are TRBV7-9 and TRBJ1-1, with unresolved D. The CDR3 totals 12 residues. V was cut by 4 bases and J by 2 bases, with 5 bases left in between. The germline V gene encodes CDR1 SEHNR and CDR2 FQNEAQ (reference sequence). In nucleotides, the CDR3 is TGTGCCAGCAGCTCCCATAACACTGAAGCTTTCTTT. Its protein is CASSSHNTEAFF.

The chain has TRBV9 and TRBJ1-2, with 7 bases identical to TRBD1. J was trimmed by 6 bases and V by 3 bases; bases with no gene match: 5. There are 13 residues in the CDR3. Per the germline V gene, CDR1 is SGDLS and CDR2 is YYNGEE. This CDR3 reads CASSGQGSDGYTF. The CDR3 DNA follows: TGTGCCAGCAGCGGACAGGGTTCGGATGGCTACACCTTC.

V and J are TRBV2 and TRBJ2-7, with 9 bases aligning to TRBD1. J lost 4 bases, V lost 6 bases, and 4 bases had no gene match. Germline V CDR1 and CDR2: SNHLY, FYNNEI. The CDR3 is 13 amino acids. CDR3 DNA sequence: TGTGCCAGCAGGGGACAGGGTTTTTACGAGCAGTACTTC. Its translation: CASRGQGFYEQYF.

In its sample, this clone was seen once. V is TRBV11-1 and J is TRBJ2-1; D uncertain. This CDR3 contains 14 residues. Trimming took off 2 bases at V and 3 bases at J, with 8 bases between the two ends. Germline lookup yields CDR1 SGHAT and CDR2 FQDESV (reference sequence). CDR3 bases: TGTGCCAGCAGCTTATTTAGAGGCTACAATGAGCAGTTCTTC. Protein: CASSLFRGYNEQFF. The whole variable domain, filled in from reference TRBV11-1 and TRBJ2-1, reads EAEVAQSPRYKITEKSQAVAFWCDPISGHATLYWYRQILGQGPELLVQFQDESVVDDSQLPKDRFSAERLKGVDSTLKIQPAELGDSAMYLCASSLFRGYNEQFFGPGTRLTVL.

V and J are TRBV4-3 and TRBJ2-3; 8 bases map to TRBD1. Trimming at V came to 2 bases and at J to 3 bases, leaving 4 bases not matched to a gene. CDR3 length: 15 residues. Germline V CDR1 and CDR2: LGHNA, YSLEER. The CDR3 coding sequence is TGCGCCAGCAGCCAACAAGACAGGGGTACAGATACGCAGTATTTT. This sequence encodes CASSQQDRGTDTQYF.

CDR3 loop: CASSPRQARYTGELFF. CDR3 bases: TGCGCCAGCAGCCCCCGACAAGCAAGATACACCGGGGAGCTGTTTTTT. The chain links TRBV4-3 to TRBJ2-2; D is undetermined. In germline, CDR1 is LGHNA, CDR2 YSLEER. CDR3 length equals 16 residues. V was pared by 4 bases and J by 3 bases, with 15 bases between.

The rearrangement joins TRBV5-6 to TRBJ2-5; D ambiguous. The J call may be mistaken, given a closer DNA end match to TRBJ2-7. Germline V CDR1 and CDR2: SGHDT, YYEEEE. This CDR3 region has 11 residues. As DNA, the CDR3 is TGTGCCAGCAGCTTCTCCTACGAGCAGTACTTC. Its protein product is CASSFSYEQYF.

The chain recombines TRBV14 with TRBJ2-7; 8 bases fit TRBD1. The CDR3 sequence is 15 residues long. Per germline, CDR1 SGHDN and CDR2 FVKESK. J was trimmed by 2 bases and V by 1 base; bases with no gene match: 4. Here the CDR3 DNA reads TGTGCCAGCAGCCAAGGCGGGACAGGTCCCTACGAGCAGTACTTC. It specifies CASSQGGTGPYEQYF.

V gene TRBV5-6 combines with J gene TRBJ2-3, with 7 bases fitting TRBD2. This CDR3 is built from 15 residues. After removal of 0 bases from V and 2 bases from J, the junction contained 3 bases not matched to a gene. Looked up from germline, CDR1 is SGHDT and CDR2 is YYEEEE. The CDR3 loop is CASSLGLAFTDTQYF. In nucleotides, the CDR3 is TGTGCCAGCAGCTTGGGACTAGCCTTCACAGATACGCAGTATTTT.

This clone was observed a single time. The chain combines TRBV7-2 with TRBJ1-2; D is possibly TRBD1 (5 bases). The V end lost 4 bases, the J end lost 8 bases, and 14 bases lay between the germline ends. The CDR3 is made up of 13 amino acids. Germline CDR1 and CDR2: SGHTA and FQGNSA. CDR3 in DNA: TGTGCCAGCAGCTCCTACGTTCGGGGGGGCTACACCTTC. Its protein is CASSSYVRGGYTF.

This clone was observed once. This chain links TRBV27 with TRBJ1-2; TRBD1 matches at 10 bases. The CDR3 runs 13 residues. Trimming cost V 4 bases and J 4 bases; bases outside gene matches: 0. Per germline, CDR1 MNHEY and CDR2 SMNVEV (reference sequence). The CDR3: CASSWDRGYGYTF. DNA of the CDR3: TGTGCCAGCAGTTGGGACAGGGGCTATGGCTACACCTTC.

V usage is TRBV6-5 and J usage is TRBJ2-3, with a tentative D call TRBD1 (6 bases). The CDR3 contains 13 residues. CDR1 is MNHEY and CDR2 is SVGAGI in the germline V gene. The V end lost 5 bases, the J end lost 2 bases, and 8 bases lay between the germline ends. The CDR3 coding sequence is TGTGCCAGCAGTGGACAGCTCACAGATACGCAGTATTTT. It specifies CASSGQLTDTQYF.

The V and J genes are TRBV5-8 and TRBJ2-5; TRBD1 matches 10 bases. The CDR3 totals 16 residues. Trimming removed 2 bases from V and 5 bases from J; junction bases left unmatched: 9. In germline, CDR1 is SGHTS, CDR2 YDEGEE. For the CDR3, the DNA is TGTGCCAGCAGCTTCGGGACAGGGGCCCCCCATGAGACCCAGTACTTC. Translating it yields CASSFGTGAPHETQYF. Drawing the rest from reference TRBV5-8 and TRBJ2-5, the complete variable domain is EAGVTQSPTHLIKTRGQQATLRCSPISGHTSVYWYQQALGLGLQFLLWYDEGEERNRGNFPPRFSGRQFPNYSSELNVNALELEDSALYLCASSFGTGAPHETQYFGPGTRLLVL.

The chain combines TRBV9 with TRBJ2-5, with 8 bases identical to TRBD1. The V and J ends lost 4 bases and 0 bases, in that order; junction bases with no gene match: 8. The CDR3 runs 16 residues. Germline-derived CDR1 and CDR2 are SGDLS and YYNGEE. The CDR3: CASSPRDRSYQETQYF. The CDR3 DNA reads TGTGCCAGCAGCCCAAGGGACAGGTCGTACCAAGAGACCCAGTACTTC.

The genes are TRBV4-1 and TRBJ1-2, with a tentative D call TRBD1 (6 bases). Deletions cut 0 bases from V and 5 bases from J, with 25 bases between. The CDR3 loop spans 19 amino acids. Germline-derived CDR1 and CDR2 are MGHRA and YSYEKL. The CDR3 bases are TGCGCCAGCAGCCAAGATGGGGACATAAGCGGCCATTCCCCGTATGGCTACACCTTC. This codes for CASSQDGDISGHSPYGYTF.

J is TRBJ2-7 and V is TRBV7-3; TRBD1 might be the D (6 bases). This CDR3 comprises 15 residues. Trimming removed 0 bases from V and 2 bases from J, with 11 bases in between. Germline values: CDR1 SGHTA, CDR2 FQGTGA. The CDR3 reads CASSLTSGTPYEQYF. CDR3 coding DNA: TGTGCCAGCAGCTTAACCTCGGGGACACCCTACGAGCAGTACTTC.

The chain combines TRBV19 with TRBJ1-2, with a tentative D call TRBD1 (5 bases). The germline CDR1 and CDR2 sequences are LNHDA and SQIVND (reference sequence). This CDR3 comprises 14 residues. The V end lost 4 bases, the J end lost 2 bases, and 11 bases lay between the germline ends. In DNA, the CDR3 is TGTGCCAGTAGTACAGGGTTGAAAAACTATGGCTACACCTTC. It encodes CASSTGLKNYGYTF.

The chain links TRBV19 to TRBJ2-2; possibly TRBD1 for D (5 bases). Germline lookup yields CDR1 LNHDA and CDR2 SQIVND (reference sequence). Trimming took 6 bases from V and 7 from J, leaving 21 bases between them. The CDR3 contains 16 residues. CDR3 in DNA: TGTGCCAGTAGCCGACAGCGAACCTCCCCCGGCGGGGAGCTGTTTTTT. It yields the protein CASSRQRTSPGGELFF.

The chain combines TRBV28 with TRBJ2-3; 8 bases are shared with TRBD1. The CDR3 consists of 16 residues. Germline CDR1 MDHEN, CDR2 SYDVKM. J was trimmed by 3 bases and V by 5 bases; bases with no gene match: 10. This CDR3 reads CASSQLQGAGTDTQYF. The CDR3 coding sequence is TGTGCCAGCAGTCAACTCCAGGGGGCAGGGACAGATACGCAGTATTTT. Supplemented by reference TRBV28 and TRBJ2-3, the full variable domain reads DVKVTQSSRYLVKRTGEKVFLECVQDMDHENMFWYRQDPGLGLRLIYFSYDVKMKEKGDIPEGYSVSREKKERFSLILESASTNQTSMYLCASSQLQGAGTDTQYFGPGTRLTVL.

V usage is TRBV7-2 and J usage is TRBJ1-1; TRBD1 might be the D (6 bases). The germline V gene encodes CDR1 SGHTA and CDR2 FQGNSA. V dropped 3 bases and J dropped 4 bases, with 9 bases sitting between them. The CDR3 consists of 13 residues. CDR3 coding DNA: TGTGCCAGCAGCTTTATGGGGGCCACTGAAGCTTTCTTT. Residues: CASSFMGATEAFF.